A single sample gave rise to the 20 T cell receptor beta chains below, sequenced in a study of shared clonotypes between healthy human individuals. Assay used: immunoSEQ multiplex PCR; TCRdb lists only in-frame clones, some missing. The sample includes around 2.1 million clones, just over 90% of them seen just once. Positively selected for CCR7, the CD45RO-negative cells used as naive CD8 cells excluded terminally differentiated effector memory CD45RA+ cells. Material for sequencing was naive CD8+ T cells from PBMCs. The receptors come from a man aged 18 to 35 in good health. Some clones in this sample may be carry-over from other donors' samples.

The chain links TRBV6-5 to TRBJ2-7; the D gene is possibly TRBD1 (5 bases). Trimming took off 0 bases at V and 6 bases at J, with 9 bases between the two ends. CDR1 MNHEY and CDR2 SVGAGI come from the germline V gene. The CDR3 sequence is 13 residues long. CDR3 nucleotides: TGTGCCAGCAGTTACTCGACAGTGGGCGAGCAGTACTTC. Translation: CASSYSTVGEQYF.

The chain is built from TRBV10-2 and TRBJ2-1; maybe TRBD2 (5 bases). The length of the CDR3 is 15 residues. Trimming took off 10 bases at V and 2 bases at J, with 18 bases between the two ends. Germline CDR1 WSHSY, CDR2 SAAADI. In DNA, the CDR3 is TGCGCCACCTGGATGAGGGTAGGGCCCTACAATGAGCAGTTCTTC. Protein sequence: CATWMRVGPYNEQFF.

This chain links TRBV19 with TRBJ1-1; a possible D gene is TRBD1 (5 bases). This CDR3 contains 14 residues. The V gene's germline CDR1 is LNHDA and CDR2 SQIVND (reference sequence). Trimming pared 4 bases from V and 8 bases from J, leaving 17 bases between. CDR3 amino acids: CASSSPRESVEAFF. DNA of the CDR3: TGTGCCAGTAGTAGTCCCAGGGAATCTGTAGAAGCTTTCTTT.

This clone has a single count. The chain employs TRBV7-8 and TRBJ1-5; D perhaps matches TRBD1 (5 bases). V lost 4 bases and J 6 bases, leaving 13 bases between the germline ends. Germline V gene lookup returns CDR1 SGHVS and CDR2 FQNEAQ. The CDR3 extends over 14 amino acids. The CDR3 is CASSSRQIRQPQHF. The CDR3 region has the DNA TGTGCCAGCAGCTCTAGACAGATTCGTCAGCCCCAGCATTTT.

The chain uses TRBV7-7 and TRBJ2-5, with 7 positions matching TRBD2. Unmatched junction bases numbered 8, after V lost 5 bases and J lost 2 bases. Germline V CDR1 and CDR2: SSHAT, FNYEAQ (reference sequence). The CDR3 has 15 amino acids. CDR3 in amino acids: CASSPAPGGQETQYF. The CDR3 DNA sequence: TGTGCCAGCAGCCCGGCTCCGGGGGGACAAGAGACCCAGTACTTC. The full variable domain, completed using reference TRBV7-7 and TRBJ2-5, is GAGVSQSPRYKVTKRGQDVTLRCDPISSHATLYWYQQALGQGPEFLTYFNYEAQPDKSGLPSDRFSAERPEGSISTLTIQRTEQRDSAMYRCASSPAPGGQETQYFGPGTRLLVL.

CDR3 DNA: TGCGCCAGCAGCTTGGATCGGACTCAGACTAGAAATGAGCAGTTCTTC. Residues: CASSLDRTQTRNEQFF. This rearrangement joins TRBV5-1 to TRBJ2-1; perhaps TRBD2 as D (6 bases). Germline V gene sequence: CDR1 SGHRS, CDR2 YFSETQ. The CDR3 sequence is 16 residues long. V lost 0 bases and J lost 7, with 17 bases in between.

CDR3 sequence: CASASRAGNYGYTF. CDR3 in DNA: TGCGCCAGCGCATCAAGGGCTGGGAACTATGGCTACACCTTC. The chain links TRBV4-1 to TRBJ1-2; unclear D gene. The CDR3 is 14 residues long. Germline CDR1 and CDR2: MGHRA and YSYEKL. V gave up 8 bases and J gave up 2 bases, with 15 bases separating them.

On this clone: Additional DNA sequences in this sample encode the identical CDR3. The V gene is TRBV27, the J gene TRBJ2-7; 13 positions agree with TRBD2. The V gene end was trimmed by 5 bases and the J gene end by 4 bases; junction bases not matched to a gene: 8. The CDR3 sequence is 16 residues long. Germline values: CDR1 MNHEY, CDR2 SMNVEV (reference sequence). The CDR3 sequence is CASSTPGLAGAYEQYF. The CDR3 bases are TGTGCCAGCAGTACCCCCGGACTAGCGGGAGCTTACGAGCAGTACTTC.

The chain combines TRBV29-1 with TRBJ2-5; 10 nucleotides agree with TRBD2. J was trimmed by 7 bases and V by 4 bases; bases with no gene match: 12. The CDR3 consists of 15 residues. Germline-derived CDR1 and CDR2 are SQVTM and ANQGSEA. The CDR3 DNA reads TGCAGCGTTGGACTAGCGGGCGGGGGGGTCTTGACCCAGTACTTC. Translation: CSVGLAGGGVLTQYF.

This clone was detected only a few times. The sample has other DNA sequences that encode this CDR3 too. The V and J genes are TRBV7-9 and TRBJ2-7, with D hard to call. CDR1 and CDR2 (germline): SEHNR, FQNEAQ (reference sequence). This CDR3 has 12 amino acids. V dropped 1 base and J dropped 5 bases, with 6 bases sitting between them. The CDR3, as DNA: TGTGCCAGCAGCTTAGTAAGGGACGAGCAGTACTTC. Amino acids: CASSLVRDEQYF. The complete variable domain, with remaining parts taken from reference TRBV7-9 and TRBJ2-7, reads DTGVSQNPRHKITKRGQNVTFRCDPISEHNRLYWYRQTLGQGPEFLTYFQNEAQLEKSRLLSDRFSAERPKGSFSTLEIQRTEQGDSAMYLCASSLVRDEQYFGPGTRLTVT.

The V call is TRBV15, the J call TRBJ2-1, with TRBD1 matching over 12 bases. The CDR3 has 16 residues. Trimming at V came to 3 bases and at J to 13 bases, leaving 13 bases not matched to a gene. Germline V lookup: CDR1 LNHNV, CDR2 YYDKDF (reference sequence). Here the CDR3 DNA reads TGTGCCACCAGCAGGGCACCGGGACAGGGGGCGGGACCCCAGTTCTTC. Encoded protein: CATSRAPGQGAGPQFF.

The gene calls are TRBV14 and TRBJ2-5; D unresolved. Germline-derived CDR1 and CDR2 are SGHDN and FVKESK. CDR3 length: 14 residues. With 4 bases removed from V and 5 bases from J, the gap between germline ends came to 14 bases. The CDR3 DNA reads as TGTGCCAGCAGCCCAACTTACCTGGGGGAGACCCAGTACTTC. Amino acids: CASSPTYLGETQYF.

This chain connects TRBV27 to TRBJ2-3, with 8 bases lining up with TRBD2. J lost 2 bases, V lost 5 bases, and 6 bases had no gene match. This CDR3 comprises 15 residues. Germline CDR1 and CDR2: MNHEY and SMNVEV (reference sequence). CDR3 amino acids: CASSQLAGLTDTQYF. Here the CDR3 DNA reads TGTGCCAGCAGTCAATTAGCGGGGCTCACAGATACGCAGTATTTT.

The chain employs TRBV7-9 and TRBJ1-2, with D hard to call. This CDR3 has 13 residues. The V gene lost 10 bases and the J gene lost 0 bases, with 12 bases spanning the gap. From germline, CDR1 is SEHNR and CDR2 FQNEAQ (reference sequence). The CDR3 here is CAILEGANYGYTF. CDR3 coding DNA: TGTGCCATCCTGGAGGGAGCTAACTATGGCTACACCTTC.

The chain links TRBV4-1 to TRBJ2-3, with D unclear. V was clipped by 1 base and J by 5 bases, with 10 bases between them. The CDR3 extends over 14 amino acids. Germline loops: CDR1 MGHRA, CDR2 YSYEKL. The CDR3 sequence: CASSQVSGGDTQYF. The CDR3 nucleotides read TGCGCCAGCAGCCAAGTTTCTGGTGGAGATACGCAGTATTTT.

The CDR3 DNA reads as TGCGCCAGCAGCGCGGACGACTATGGCTACACCTTC. This gives the protein CASSADDYGYTF. This rearrangement joins TRBV5-1 to TRBJ1-2; D remains ambiguous. The CDR3 runs to 12 residues. Deletions cut 4 bases from V and 3 bases from J, with 7 bases between. CDR1 and CDR2 from the germline V gene are SGHRS and YFSETQ.

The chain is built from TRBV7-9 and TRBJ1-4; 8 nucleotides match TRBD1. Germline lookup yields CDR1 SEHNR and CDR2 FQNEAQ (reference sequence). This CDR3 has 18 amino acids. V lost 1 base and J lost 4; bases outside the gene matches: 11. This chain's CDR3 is CASSLGVEWTGINEKLFF. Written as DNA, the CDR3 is TGTGCCAGCAGCTTAGGGGTTGAGTGGACAGGGATTAATGAAAAACTGTTTTTT.

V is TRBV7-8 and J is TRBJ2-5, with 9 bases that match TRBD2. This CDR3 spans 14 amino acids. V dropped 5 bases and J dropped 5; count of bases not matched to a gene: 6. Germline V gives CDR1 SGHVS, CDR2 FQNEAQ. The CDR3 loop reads CASSRSGSSETQYF. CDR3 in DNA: TGTGCCAGCAGCCGTAGCGGGAGTAGCGAGACCCAGTACTTC. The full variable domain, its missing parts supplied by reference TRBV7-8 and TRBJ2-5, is GAGVSQSPRYKVAKRGQDVALRCDPISGHVSLFWYQQALGQGPEFLTYFQNEAQLDKSGLPSDRFFAERPEGSVSTLKIQRTQQEDSAVYLCASSRSGSSETQYFGPGTRLLVL.

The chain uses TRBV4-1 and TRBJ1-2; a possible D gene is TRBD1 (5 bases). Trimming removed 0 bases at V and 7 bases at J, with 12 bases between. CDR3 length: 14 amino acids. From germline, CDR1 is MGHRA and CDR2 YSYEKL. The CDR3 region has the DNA TGCGCCAGCAGCCAAGATTTCGTACAGGTTGGCTACACCTTC. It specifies CASSQDFVQVGYTF.

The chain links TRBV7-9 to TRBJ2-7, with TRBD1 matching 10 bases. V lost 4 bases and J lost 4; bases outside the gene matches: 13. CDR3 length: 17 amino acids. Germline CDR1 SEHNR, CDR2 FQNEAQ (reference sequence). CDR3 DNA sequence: TGTGCCAGCAGCTCGAGCTCCGGGACAGGGGATCTGTACGAGCAGTACTTC. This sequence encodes CASSSSSGTGDLYEQYF.